The subject of this entry is one TCR beta chain. What it binds is unknown. This record comes from a study of cytotoxic CD8 clonotypes in ibrutinib-treated CLL. Study context: Averaging across samples gave approximately 270,000 productive templates and fewer than 100,000 productive rearrangements.

Germline V gene data show CDR1 as SNHLY and CDR2 as FYNNEI. V lost 6 bases to trimming and J lost 5 bases; unmatched junction nucleotides: 10. This CDR3 spans 15 amino acids. Study-level results: Progressing patients had sampling times that differed from those of sustained-remission patients. Among the clonotypes, public ones were uncommon and contracted or held stable on treatment. Clonality rose at ibrutinib response and fell back toward baseline at progression.

Profiled with immunoSEQ multiplex PCR; TCRdb holds only in-frame clones, not every one. This repertoire shows 150,000 or so clones, 84% found once; its top ten account for roughly 4.5%. The specimen was PBMCs, collected after 24 months of ibrutinib treatment. V and J are TRBV2 and TRBJ1-2; TRBD1 aligns across 9 bases. The clonotype comes from a human donor with chronic lymphocytic leukemia. CDR3 sequence: CASRKEGTGRYGYTF. CDR3 DNA sequence: TGTGCCAGCAGGAAAGAGGGGACAGGGCGGTATGGCTACACCTTC.